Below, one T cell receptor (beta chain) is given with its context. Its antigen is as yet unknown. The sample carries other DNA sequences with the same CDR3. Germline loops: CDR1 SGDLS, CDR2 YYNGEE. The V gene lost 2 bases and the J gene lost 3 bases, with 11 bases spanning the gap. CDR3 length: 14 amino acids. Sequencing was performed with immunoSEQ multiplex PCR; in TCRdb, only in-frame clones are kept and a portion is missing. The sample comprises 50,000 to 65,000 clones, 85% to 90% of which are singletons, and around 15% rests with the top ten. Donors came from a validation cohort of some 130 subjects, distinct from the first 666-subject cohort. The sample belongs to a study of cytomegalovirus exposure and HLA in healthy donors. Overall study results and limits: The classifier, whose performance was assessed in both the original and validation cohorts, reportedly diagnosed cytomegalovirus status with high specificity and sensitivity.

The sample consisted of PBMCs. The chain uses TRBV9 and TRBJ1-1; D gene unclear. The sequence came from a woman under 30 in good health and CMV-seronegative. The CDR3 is CASSVVRSDTEAFF. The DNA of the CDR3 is TGTGCCAGCAGCGTTGTCAGGTCCGACACTGAAGCTTTCTTT. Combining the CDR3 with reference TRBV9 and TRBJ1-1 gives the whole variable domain DSGVTQTPKHLITATGQRVTLRCSPRSGDLSVYWYQQSLDQGLQFLIQYYNGEERAKGNILERFSAQQFPDLHSELNLSSLELGDSALYFCASSVVRSDTEAFFGQGTRLTVV.